Given below is one TCR beta chain in context. The Seattle site enrolled patients during active infection and followed them longitudinally. Germline V lookup: CDR1 MDHEN, CDR2 SYDVKM. The CDR3 covers 16 residues. V lost 5 bases, J lost 3 bases, and 11 bases stayed unmatched. TCRdb's table, derived via immunoSEQ multiplex PCR, lists solely in-frame clones and lacks some. The sample lists approximately 150,000 clones; more than 75% were seen once. The data stem from a study of blood T cell repertoires in COVID-19. What was sequenced was peripheral blood. The V and J genes are TRBV28 and TRBJ2-7; the match to TRBD2 covers 9 bases. The clonotype comes from a woman between 50 and 59 years old with COVID-19, enrolled during active disease. The CDR3 DNA is TGTGCCAGCAGTCTGAATAGCGGGGGCGGCCTCTACGAGCAGTACTTC. This encodes CASSLNSGGGLYEQYF. Supplemented by reference TRBV28 and TRBJ2-7, the full variable domain reads DVKVTQSSRYLVKRTGEKVFLECVQDMDHENMFWYRQDPGLGLRLIYFSYDVKMKEKGDIPEGYSVSREKKERFSLILESASTNQTSMYLCASSLNSGGGLYEQYFGPGTRLTVT.